Shown below are 11 T cell receptor beta chains from a single sample sequenced in a study of T-cell memory formation after mild COVID-19. TCRdb called the 5' RACE reads again in MiXCR, with one record for every CDR3 protein. This table holds 55,000 to 65,000 distinct CDR3 sequences, more than 8% found once. The sequenced material came from PBMCs or a T cell subset sorted from them (not recorded which). These receptors were taken from a man between 18 and 35 years old who had mild COVID-19 (a few samples of this study predate the infection). Cell type and time point are not known.

This clonotype has just a few counts. The V and J genes are TRBV7-8 and TRBJ1-2; TRBD1 aligns across 9 bases. This CDR3 contains 12 residues. J gave up 14 bases and V 4 bases, and 8 bases lay outside the gene matches. From germline, CDR1 is SGHVS and CDR2 FQNEAQ. CDR3 region: CASSSPQGAQTF. The CDR3 bases are TGTGCCAGCAGCTCTCCACAGGGGGCTCAGACCTTC.

The V call is TRBV9, the J call TRBJ2-5; the match to TRBD1 covers 9 bases. Germline CDR1 SGDLS, CDR2 YYNGEE. Trimming at V came to 0 bases and at J to 2 bases, leaving 2 bases not matched to a gene. The CDR3 is 15 amino acids. The CDR3 DNA reads TGTGCCAGCAGCGTAGTTGGGACAGGGCAAGAGACCCAGTACTTC. Encoded protein: CASSVVGTGQETQYF.

The chain's CDR3 is CASRVMGNTEAFF. The CDR3 nucleotides are TGTGCCAGCAGGGTTATGGGGAACACTGAAGCTTTCTTT. This chain uses TRBV6-5 with TRBJ1-1; D unclear. The germline V gene has CDR1 MNHEY and CDR2 SVGAGI. Trimming cost V 6 bases and J 1 base, with 9 bases left between them. CDR3 length equals 13 residues.

This clonotype was seen a handful of times. The genes are TRBV25-1 and TRBJ1-2; 8 bases are shared with TRBD1. V gave up 7 bases and J gave up 8 bases; unmatched junction bases: 6. The CDR3 is 12 residues long. Germline CDR1 is MGHDK and CDR2 is SYGVNS. The chain's CDR3 is CASMDRADGYTF. CDR3 bases: TGTGCCAGCATGGACAGGGCGGACGGCTACACCTTC.

The chain recombines TRBV28 with TRBJ2-2; unclear D gene. Deletions cut 6 bases from V and 8 bases from J, with 13 bases between. The CDR3 has 13 amino acids. The germline V gene has CDR1 MDHEN and CDR2 SYDVKM. The CDR3, as DNA: TGTGCCAGCAGACTTAAAAACTATGGGGAGCTGTTTTTT. Protein sequence: CASRLKNYGELFF.

In its sample, this clonotype was seen many times. The chain is built from TRBV5-1 and TRBJ2-1; 9 bases map to TRBD1. J lost 1 base, V lost 4 bases, and 9 bases had no gene match. CDR3 length: 17 residues. In germline, CDR1 is SGHRS, CDR2 YFSETQ. DNA of the CDR3: TGCGCCAGCAGCATCGGACAGGGGATCGAGTCCTACAATGAGCAGTTCTTC. Translated: CASSIGQGIESYNEQFF.

This clonotype was counted a few times. This chain links TRBV18 with TRBJ2-3; weak D call: TRBD2 (5 bases). Trimming removed 3 bases from V and 2 bases from J, with 12 bases in between. CDR3 length equals 15 residues. Germline V gene sequence: CDR1 KGHSH, CDR2 LQKENI. CDR3 coding DNA: TGTGCCAGCTCACCGTCGAAGGGAGACACAGATACGCAGTATTTT. It specifies CASSPSKGDTDTQYF. The whole variable domain, filled in from reference TRBV18 and TRBJ2-3, reads NAGVMQNPRHLVRRRGQEARLRCSPMKGHSHVYWYRQLPEEGLKFMVYLQKENIIDESGMPKERFSAEFPKEGPSILRIQQVVRGDSAAYFCASSPSKGDTDTQYFGPGTRLTVL.

The gene calls are TRBV28 and TRBJ1-1, with D perhaps TRBD1 (5 bases). V was shortened by 10 bases and J by 5 bases, with 17 bases between the two germline ends. This CDR3 has 13 residues. Germline values: CDR1 MDHEN, CDR2 SYDVKM. The CDR3: CATHPTGVTEAFF. CDR3 in DNA: TGTGCCACCCACCCAACAGGAGTAACTGAAGCTTTCTTT.

DNA of the CDR3: TGTGCTAGTGGTTCCGCGGGTACCTACGAGCAGTACTTC. The encoded protein is CASGSAGTYEQYF. This chain joins TRBV12-5 and TRBJ2-7; tentatively, D is TRBD2 (5 bases). CDR1 is LGHNT and CDR2 is FRNRAP in the germline V gene. The CDR3 runs to 13 residues. V lost 4 bases and J lost 2, with 9 bases in between.

V and J are TRBV11-2 and TRBJ2-5; perhaps D is TRBD1 or TRBD2 (5 bases each). V lost 0 bases and J 5 bases, leaving 19 bases between the germline ends. There are 17 residues in the CDR3. Germline CDR1 SGHAT, CDR2 FQNNGV. The CDR3 protein is CASSLDRGGLPLETQYF. CDR3 bases: TGTGCCAGCAGCTTAGATCGGGGCGGGCTACCTCTTGAGACCCAGTACTTC.

The genes are TRBV29-1 and TRBJ2-5; 7 nucleotides align to TRBD1. CDR1 is SQVTM and CDR2 is ANQGSEA in the germline V gene. This CDR3 has 12 residues. With V trimmed by 7 bases and J by 7 bases, 9 bases remained unmatched. CDR3 amino acids: CSAQTGLGTQYF. The CDR3 nucleotides are TGCAGCGCCCAGACAGGGTTGGGGACCCAGTACTTC. Based on the CDR3 plus reference TRBV29-1 and TRBJ2-5, the full variable domain is SAVISQKPSRDICQRGTSLTIQCQVDSQVTMMFWYRQQPGQSLTLIATANQGSEATYESGFVIDKFPISRPNLTFSTLTVSNMSPEDSSIYLCSAQTGLGTQYFGPGTRLLVL.